This TCR beta chain was captured by sequencing in a study of blood T cell repertoires in COVID-19. Study as a whole: The study drew acute and convalescent COVID-19 samples from the United States, Italy and Spain.

This CDR3 is built from 14 residues. The germline CDR1 and CDR2 sequences are SGHVS and FQNEAQ. Between the trimmed V and J ends, which lost 3 bases and 3 bases, there was a span of 9 bases. The Seattle patients, enrolled during active infection, were followed longitudinally. This clone has just one count. In the authors' workflow: Amplified reference gene primers provided the basis for estimating nucleated cell counts. Clones were read by immunoSEQ multiplex PCR, and TCRdb kept only the in-frame ones, dropping some. V, J and clone size are taken as reported in that table, and D and trimming were inferred from the DNA itself. This sample carries approximately 140,000 clones, approximately 83% of them seen once, and the ten largest clones take 8%.

This rearrangement joins TRBV7-8 to TRBJ2-1, with D perhaps matching TRBD2 (6 bases). The TCR comes from an older woman with COVID-19, enrolled during active disease. The material sequenced was peripheral blood. The CDR3 bases are TGTGCCAGCAGCTTGGGGGGACGCTACAATGAGCAGTTCTTC. Its protein is CASSLGGRYNEQFF.